What follows describes a single T cell receptor beta chain. The antigen remains unidentified. These data belong to a study of cytomegalovirus exposure and HLA in healthy donors. Study observations and caveats: Among CMV-associated TCR beta chains, most appeared HLA-restricted in a later analysis.

The PCR made use of 60 Vbeta and 13 Jbeta primers. TCRdb keeps only in-frame clones here, not all; method: immunoSEQ multiplex PCR. Of approximately 140,000 clones listed, approximately 82% are singletons. Trimming removed 4 bases from V and 4 bases from J; junction bases left unmatched: 8. This CDR3 comprises 15 residues. Germline CDR1 reads SGHRS; CDR2 reads YFSETQ. V is TRBV5-1 and J is TRBJ2-1; 7 positions match TRBD1. Sequenced sample: PBMCs. The receptor was isolated from a young man in good health and CMV-seropositive. DNA for the CDR3: TGCGCCAGCAGCCCCGCACAGGGGTATTACAATGAGCAGTTCTTC. This sequence encodes CASSPAQGYYNEQFF.